The T cell receptor (beta chain) described here comes from a study of cytomegalovirus exposure and HLA in healthy donors. Broader study findings: Most TCR beta V segments were productive about 87% or about 30% of the time in an earlier analysis. V- and J-gene trimming of TCR beta was linked (in a later analysis) to a missense DCLRE1C variant.

A note on this clone: The antigen is unknown.

Both 60 Vbeta primers and 13 Jbeta primers went into the PCR. Authors' data handling: Later work found around 80 million unique TCR beta chains, with about 10 million shared. Sequencing used immunoSEQ multiplex PCR; TCRdb keeps in-frame clones, though not all of them. D and trimming were read from the DNA, whereas the V and J calls and clone size are those reported in that table. The table has roughly 250,000 clones, about 80% seen once; the top ten hold about 0.29%. Sequences were obtained from PBMCs. The TCR originated in a girl between 2 and 10 years old in good health and CMV-seronegative.

CDR3 loop: CASSLEARTGGEAFF. The CDR3 bases are TGTGCCAGCAGCTTAGAGGCCCGGACAGGGGGTGAAGCTTTCTTT. The chain employs TRBV7-6 and TRBJ1-1, with 10 bases identical to TRBD1. After removal of 1 base from V and 7 bases from J, the junction contained 6 bases not matched to a gene. The germline CDR1 and CDR2 sequences are SGHVS and FNYEAQ. The CDR3 has 15 residues.